Shown below are 30 T cell receptor beta chains from a single sample sequenced in a study of control samples from healthy donors and cancer patients. The protocol was immunoSEQ multiplex PCR, while the TCRdb copy is restricted to in-frame clones and leaves out a portion. The data show over 150,000 clones, approximately 93% seen once. The material sequenced was blood. These receptors came from a man aged 40-49 years in good health.

The rearrangement links TRBV5-1 to TRBJ2-3; 7 nucleotides match TRBD1. Germline V CDR1 and CDR2: SGHRS, YFSETQ. V gave up 3 bases and J gave up 6 bases; unmatched junction bases: 7. The CDR3 has 14 residues. CDR3 in DNA: TGCGCCAGCAGCTGGCCCGAACAGGGGGATACGCAGTATTTT. Translation: CASSWPEQGDTQYF.

The V and J genes are TRBV9 and TRBJ2-7; D assignment may be TRBD1 or TRBD2 (5 bases each). Trimming cost V 0 bases and J 3 bases, with 13 bases left between them. Germline CDR1 is SGDLS and CDR2 is YYNGEE. There are 15 residues in the CDR3. CDR3 in DNA: TGTGCCAGCAGCGTAGCAGGGACGAGGGGCTACGAGCAGTACTTC. It yields the protein CASSVAGTRGYEQYF.

The chain combines TRBV5-5 with TRBJ1-2; D possibly corresponds to TRBD1 (5 bases). Germline CDR1 and CDR2: SGHKS and YYEKEE (reference sequence). The CDR3 sequence is 14 residues long. V lost 0 bases, J lost 6 bases, and 12 bases lay in between. The CDR3 coding sequence is TGTGCCAGCAGCTTGGGGCAGGGCCAAGATGGCTACACCTTC. This sequence encodes CASSLGQGQDGYTF.

The chain recombines TRBV28 with TRBJ1-2; D is perhaps TRBD1 (5 bases). Germline V gene sequence: CDR1 MDHEN, CDR2 SYDVKM. This CDR3 has 13 residues. Trimming stripped 4 bases from V and 4 bases from J, with 10 bases between. The DNA for the CDR3 is TGTGCCAGCAGTTGGGGGGTGGGCTATGGCTACACCTTC. It is translated as CASSWGVGYGYTF.

The V and J genes are TRBV30 and TRBJ1-1; D is uncertain. The V gene lost 3 bases and the J gene lost 1 base, with 6 bases spanning the gap. In germline, CDR1 is GTSNPN, CDR2 SVGIG (reference sequence). The CDR3 runs 12 residues. CDR3 in amino acids: CAWSPRNTEAFF. CDR3 bases: TGTGCCTGGAGCCCAAGGAACACTGAAGCTTTCTTT.

The J gene is TRBJ2-2, the V gene TRBV30; D is unclear. V was clipped by 5 bases and J by 6 bases, with 7 bases between them. Germline loops: CDR1 GTSNPN, CDR2 SVGIG (reference sequence). The CDR3 totals 11 residues. CDR3 sequence reads: CAWDGAGELFF. DNA of the CDR3: TGTGCCTGGGACGGTGCCGGGGAGCTGTTTTTT.

A remark on this clone: The same CDR3 can be traced to other DNA sequences in this sample. The chain uses TRBV27 and TRBJ1-2; TRBD1 aligns across 7 bases. V gave up 6 bases and J gave up 2 bases; unmatched junction bases: 9. This CDR3 spans 15 amino acids. Germline CDR1 is MNHEY and CDR2 is SMNVEV (reference sequence). Here the CDR3 DNA reads TGTGCCAGCAGCTTTAGGCGGGGACAGAACTATGGCTACACCTTC. Protein product: CASSFRRGQNYGYTF.

The rearrangement uses TRBV27 and TRBJ2-7, with 10 bases lining up with TRBD1. Germline V gene lookup returns CDR1 MNHEY and CDR2 SMNVEV (reference sequence). V shed 3 bases and J 5 bases; nucleotides not matched to a gene: 4. The CDR3 totals 14 residues. DNA for the CDR3: TGTGCCAGCAGTTTGGGACAGGGGTACCACGAGCAGTACTTC. Protein: CASSLGQGYHEQYF.

The chain has TRBV28 and TRBJ1-2; the D gene is possibly TRBD1 (6 bases). Germline CDR1 is MDHEN and CDR2 is SYDVKM. Trimming removed 6 bases at V and 1 base at J, with 12 bases between. The CDR3 spans 14 residues. The CDR3 here is CASSGRTVNYGYTF. CDR3 in DNA: TGTGCCAGCAGCGGAAGGACAGTTAACTATGGCTACACCTTC.

The chain is built from TRBV7-8 and TRBJ2-7; possible D gene TRBD1, 6 bases. The CDR3 consists of 13 residues. V was cut by 0 bases and J by 4 bases, with 7 bases left in between. The V gene's germline CDR1 is SGHVS and CDR2 FQNEAQ. The CDR3 spells CASSLAGGYEQYF. The CDR3 DNA reads as TGTGCCAGCAGCTTAGCAGGGGGATACGAGCAGTACTTC.

The chain couples TRBV19 to TRBJ2-1; the D gene could be TRBD1 or TRBD2 (5 bases each). Between the trimmed V and J ends, which lost 5 bases and 9 bases, there was a span of 17 bases. The CDR3 loop spans 14 amino acids. Germline V gene lookup returns CDR1 LNHDA and CDR2 SQIVND (reference sequence). CDR3: CASSVRGPPAEQFF. The CDR3 nucleotides read TGTGCCAGTAGTGTCCGGGGCCCGCCGGCTGAGCAGTTCTTC.

V usage is TRBV5-1 and J usage is TRBJ2-3; D might be TRBD1 (6 bases). Trimming took 4 bases from V and 4 from J, leaving 22 bases between them. From germline, CDR1 is SGHRS and CDR2 YFSETQ. CDR3 length: 17 amino acids. CDR3 nucleotide sequence: TGCGCCAGCAGCGAAAACCGCAGGGGCCGCAGCCCAGATACGCAGTATTTT. Its translation is CASSENRRGRSPDTQYF.

CDR3 residues: CASSLDVGQGRYGYTF. Here the CDR3 DNA reads TGTGCCAGCAGCTTAGATGTGGGACAGGGGCGGTATGGCTACACCTTC. V is TRBV11-2 and J is TRBJ1-2; 10 bases fit TRBD1. The J segment lost 5 bases and the V segment lost 0 bases, leaving 6 bases of the junction unmatched. Germline loops: CDR1 SGHAT, CDR2 FQNNGV. The length of the CDR3 is 16 residues.

The CDR3 sequence: CASSSSPGANYGYTF. In nucleotides, the CDR3 is TGCGCCAGCAGCTCGAGCCCGGGAGCTAACTATGGCTACACCTTC. This chain uses TRBV5-1 with TRBJ1-2; D is unclear. The CDR3 has 15 residues. Germline V gene lookup returns CDR1 SGHRS and CDR2 YFSETQ. Trimming shortened V by 3 bases and J by 0 bases, and 12 bases separated the two germline ends.

The chain joins TRBV12-5 to TRBJ1-1; unclear D gene. V was clipped by 2 bases and J by 2 bases, with 18 bases between them. This CDR3 comprises 17 residues. Germline V gives CDR1 LGHNT, CDR2 FRNRAP. DNA for the CDR3: TGTGCTAGTGGTTTGACCGCGGACTGGTCTCTCAACACTGAAGCTTTCTTT. It specifies CASGLTADWSLNTEAFF. Full variable domain (remainder filled in from reference TRBV12-5 and TRBJ1-1): DARVTQTPRHKVTEMGQEVTMRCQPILGHNTVFWYRQTMMQGLELLAYFRNRAPLDDSGMPKDRFSAEMPDATLATLKIQPSEPRDSAVYFCASGLTADWSLNTEAFFGQGTRLTVV.

J is TRBJ2-3 and V is TRBV6-5; 7 bases map to TRBD2. The V gene end was trimmed by 11 bases and the J gene end by 2 bases; junction bases not matched to a gene: 7. Germline CDR1 and CDR2: MNHEY and SVGAGI. The CDR3 covers 13 residues. The CDR3 DNA reads TGTGCCGGCGCGGGGGTCCCCACAGATACGCAGTATTTT. It specifies CAGAGVPTDTQYF.

The V and J genes are TRBV6-2 or TRBV6-3 and TRBJ1-5; D remains ambiguous. There are 17 residues in the CDR3. From germline, CDR1 is MNHEY and CDR2 SVGEGT. With 5 bases removed from V and 0 bases from J, the gap between germline ends came to 17 bases. Written as DNA, the CDR3 is TGTGCCAGCAGTAGAACCGGGAGCTCCTATAGCAATCAGCCCCAGCATTTT. This gives the protein CASSRTGSSYSNQPQHF.

This chain uses TRBV5-6 with TRBJ2-7, with 13 bases identical to TRBD2. This CDR3 comprises 15 residues. Germline CDR1 reads SGHDT; CDR2 reads YYEEEE. The V segment lost 4 bases and the J segment 4 bases; nucleotides outside the gene matches: 5. This CDR3 is CASSTGLAGAYEQYF. Written as DNA, the CDR3 is TGTGCCAGCAGCACCGGACTAGCGGGGGCTTACGAGCAGTACTTC. The full variable domain, in which reference TRBV5-6 and TRBJ2-7 provide the parts outside the CDR3, is DAGVTQSPTHLIKTRGQQVTLRCSPKSGHDTVSWYQQALGQGPQFIFQYYEEEERQRGNFPDRFSGHQFPNYSSELNVNALLLGDSALYLCASSTGLAGAYEQYFGPGTRLTVT.

The rearrangement joins TRBV28 to TRBJ2-1; D may be TRBD1 (6 bases). CDR1 MDHEN and CDR2 SYDVKM come from the germline V gene. V gave up 3 bases and J gave up 9 bases, with 18 bases separating them. The CDR3 sequence is 15 residues long. The chain's CDR3 is CASSFSDSPRGEQFF. CDR3 nucleotides: TGTGCCAGCAGTTTTTCGGACAGCCCCAGGGGTGAGCAGTTCTTC.

V usage is TRBV27 and J usage is TRBJ1-1; D possibly corresponds to TRBD1 (6 bases). In germline, CDR1 is MNHEY, CDR2 SMNVEV (reference sequence). CDR3 size: 13 residues. Trimming left V 6 bases short and J 1 base short, with 9 bases between. CDR3 amino acids: CASRLGANTEAFF. The DNA for the CDR3 is TGTGCCAGCAGGTTGGGGGCGAACACTGAAGCTTTCTTT.

This chain joins TRBV6-1 and TRBJ1-3; tentative D call: TRBD1 (5 bases). This CDR3 is 14 amino acids long. Germline V gives CDR1 MNHNS, CDR2 SASEGT. Trimming removed 0 bases at V and 2 bases at J, with 5 bases between. The CDR3 sequence: CASSEAGAGNTIYF. The CDR3 bases are TGTGCCAGCAGTGAAGCAGGGGCTGGAAACACCATATATTTT.

The chain combines TRBV23-1 with TRBJ1-1; possibly TRBD1 for D (5 bases). TRBV23-1 is identified as an open reading frame with a role that is uncertain. Trimming took off 5 bases at V and 4 bases at J, with 14 bases between the two ends. The CDR3 extends over 14 amino acids. Here the CDR3 reads CASSTQGKGTEAFF. In DNA, the CDR3 is TGCGCCAGCAGTACTCAGGGAAAGGGCACTGAAGCTTTCTTT.

This clone was seen just once. CDR3 DNA sequence: TGTGCCAGCAGTGTTACGAACAGACACTTTAATGAGCAGTTCTTC. Translated, it gives CASSVTNRHFNEQFF. The chain employs TRBV6-2 or TRBV6-3 and TRBJ2-1, with D unresolved. CDR3 length: 15 residues. Trimming took 5 bases from V and 7 from J, leaving 18 bases between them. Per germline, CDR1 MNHEY and CDR2 SVGEGT.

The chain uses TRBV4-1 and TRBJ2-3; D may be TRBD1 or TRBD2 (6 bases each). V lost 4 bases, J lost 6 bases, and 17 bases lay in between. The germline CDR1 and CDR2 sequences are MGHRA and YSYEKL. The CDR3 extends over 15 amino acids. The CDR3 DNA sequence: TGCGCCAGCAGCCCCCCAGTGGGGGGCGGTGATACGCAGTATTTT. It translates to CASSPPVGGGDTQYF.

The rearrangement links TRBV2 to TRBJ1-1, with 9 bases identical to TRBD1. Per the germline V gene, CDR1 is SNHLY and CDR2 is FYNNEI. CDR3 length: 15 residues. V trimming: 6 bases; J trimming: 2 bases; junction bases outside the gene matches: 7. Here the CDR3 DNA reads TGTGCCAGCAGCCCGAGGGGACAGGGTAACACTGAAGCTTTCTTT. Translating gives CASSPRGQGNTEAFF.

The genes are TRBV9 and TRBJ1-1; D is unclear. V lost 4 bases and J 3 bases, leaving 13 bases between the germline ends. CDR1 and CDR2 from the germline V gene are SGDLS and YYNGEE. The CDR3 spans 14 residues. The CDR3 DNA reads as TGTGCCAGCAGCTCCCCTGAGACGGACACTGAAGCTTTCTTT. Its translation: CASSSPETDTEAFF.

This chain links TRBV6-5 with TRBJ1-1, with D perhaps TRBD1 (5 bases). This CDR3 is 15 amino acids long. Trimming took off 8 bases at V and 3 bases at J, with 19 bases between the two ends. Germline values: CDR1 MNHEY, CDR2 SVGAGI. The CDR3 loop is CASRPGGIPDTEAFF. CDR3 DNA sequence: TGTGCCAGCCGTCCGGGGGGAATCCCGGACACTGAAGCTTTCTTT.

The chain employs TRBV19 and TRBJ2-1, with 7 bases fitting TRBD1. Trimming took 6 bases from V and 8 from J; bases not matched to a gene: 7. Germline values: CDR1 LNHDA, CDR2 SQIVND (reference sequence). CDR3 length: 13 residues. Here the CDR3 reads CASSHAQGDEQFF. The CDR3 region has the DNA TGTGCCAGTAGCCATGCTCAGGGGGATGAGCAGTTCTTC.

CDR3 sequence reads: CSASGGAQYF. Written as DNA, the CDR3 is TGCAGTGCTAGCGGCGGGGCGCAGTATTTT. This chain uses TRBV20-1 with TRBJ2-3; possibly TRBD2 for D (6 bases). The CDR3 is 10 residues long. Germline CDR1 and CDR2: DFQATT and SNEGSKA (reference sequence). V was pared by 3 bases and J by 10 bases, with 8 bases between.

The CDR3 loop reads CASSQLAYNEQFF. Written as DNA, the CDR3 is TGTGCCAGCAGCCAACTAGCCTACAATGAGCAGTTCTTC. This rearrangement joins TRBV14 to TRBJ2-1; D not certain. Germline V gene data show CDR1 as SGHDN and CDR2 as FVKESK. The V end lost 2 bases, the J end lost 2 bases, and 4 bases lay between the germline ends. This CDR3 has 13 residues.